This T cell receptor (beta chain) is from a study of identifying expanded T cells in peripheral blood. This clone appeared once. The trim removed 7 bases at V and 5 bases at J, leaving 13 bases unmatched. The CDR3 has 15 amino acids. CDR1 MNHNY and CDR2 SVGAGI come from the germline V gene (reference sequence). Sequencing was performed with immunoSEQ multiplex PCR; in TCRdb, only in-frame clones are kept and a portion is missing. The sample has approximately 100,000 clones, about 87% seen once; the top ten hold 7.5% to 10%. Source material: blood. This sequence originates from a person aged 18-70 years in good health. The chain combines TRBV6-6 with TRBJ2-7, with 8 positions matching TRBD2. The chain's CDR3 is CASTPSLAGFDEQYF. As DNA, the CDR3 is TGTGCCAGCACCCCAAGTCTAGCGGGCTTCGACGAGCAGTACTTC.